Below, 28 T cell receptor beta chains from the same sample are listed, as sequenced in a study of cytomegalovirus exposure and HLA in healthy donors. Produced via immunoSEQ multiplex PCR; TCRdb's table is partial and in-frame only. There are tens of thousands of clones in the sample; 96% occur only once, and roughly 0.82% lies in the top ten. The sample consisted of PBMCs. These receptors were obtained from a man aged 18 to 29 in good health and CMV-seronegative.

The chain links TRBV5-1 to TRBJ2-4; weak D call: TRBD1 (7 bases). Trimming removed 4 bases from V and 8 bases from J, with 16 bases in between. Germline values: CDR1 SGHRS, CDR2 YFSETQ. The CDR3 sequence is 14 residues long. The CDR3 spells CASSGGTVPYIQYF. CDR3 DNA: TGCGCCAGCAGCGGCGGGACAGTCCCCTACATTCAGTACTTC.

The rearrangement uses TRBV27 and TRBJ2-7, with TRBD2 matching over 9 bases. Germline V lookup: CDR1 MNHEY, CDR2 SMNVEV (reference sequence). The CDR3 extends over 15 amino acids. J lost 3 bases, V lost 3 bases, and 6 bases had no gene match. The CDR3 here is CASSFVTSGDYEQYF. Written as DNA, the CDR3 is TGTGCCAGCAGTTTCGTGACTAGCGGAGACTACGAGCAGTACTTC.

The genes are TRBV7-2 and TRBJ1-2; TRBD1 agrees at 9 bases. Germline trimming cut 5 bases from V and 8 bases from J; bases unmatched to any gene: 15. CDR1 SGHTA and CDR2 FQGNSA come from the germline V gene. The length of the CDR3 is 16 residues. The CDR3 DNA reads TGTGCCAGCAGCGGGACAGGGATACTCAACCCCTACGGCTACACCTTC. Translating gives CASSGTGILNPYGYTF.

This clone came up once. The chain recombines TRBV5-1 with TRBJ1-4, with D possibly TRBD1 on 6 matching bases. The CDR3 totals 15 residues. Germline V CDR1 and CDR2: SGHRS, YFSETQ. V was trimmed by 0 bases and J by 4 bases, leaving 10 bases between them. The CDR3 sequence: CASSLAQGINEKLFF. CDR3 bases: TGCGCCAGCAGCTTGGCCCAGGGGATTAATGAAAAACTGTTTTTT.

CDR3 sequence reads: CSVGTGENIQYF. CDR3 in DNA: TGCAGCGTTGGGACAGGAGAAAACATTCAGTACTTC. V is TRBV29-1 and J is TRBJ2-4; 7 nucleotides align to TRBD1. This CDR3 has 12 residues. The J segment lost 5 bases and the V segment lost 4 bases, leaving 2 bases of the junction unmatched. Germline values: CDR1 SQVTM, CDR2 ANQGSEA.

The CDR3 region is CASNSGRGEVLSNEQFF. The DNA for the CDR3 is TGTGCCAGCAATAGCGGTCGGGGGGAGGTTCTCTCCAATGAGCAGTTCTTC. The chain carries TRBV11-3 and TRBJ2-1, with 7 bases matching TRBD2. There are 17 residues in the CDR3. The V segment lost 7 bases and the J segment 6 bases; nucleotides outside the gene matches: 18. The V gene's germline CDR1 is SGHNT and CDR2 YENEEA. The whole variable domain, filled in from reference TRBV11-3 and TRBJ2-1, reads EAGVVQSPRYKIIEKKQPVAFWCNPISGHNTLYWYLQNLGQGPELLIRYENEEAVDDSQLPKDRFSAERLKGVDSTLKIQPAELGDSAVYLCASNSGRGEVLSNEQFFGPGTRLTVL.

The V call is TRBV27, the J call TRBJ1-1; D gene uncertain. Trimming cost V 8 bases and J 5 bases, with 18 bases left between them. The CDR3 runs 14 residues. Germline CDR1 and CDR2: MNHEY and SMNVEV (reference sequence). Written as DNA, the CDR3 is TGTGCCAGCCATACCGACTTTGCGGGAACTGAAGCTTTCTTT. Its translation is CASHTDFAGTEAFF.

The chain employs TRBV10-3 and TRBJ2-2; tentatively, D is TRBD1 (6 bases). Germline V gene sequence: CDR1 ENHRY, CDR2 SYGVKD. Trimming left V 1 base short and J 4 bases short, with 13 bases between. The CDR3 length is 16 residues. Here the CDR3 reads CAISEWAPGATGELFF. The CDR3 region has the DNA TGTGCCATCAGTGAGTGGGCCCCAGGGGCCACCGGGGAGCTGTTTTTT.

V usage is TRBV5-1 and J usage is TRBJ2-2; TRBD2 agrees at 11 bases. This CDR3 has 16 amino acids. The V segment lost 2 bases and the J segment 6 bases; nucleotides outside the gene matches: 6. Germline CDR1 SGHRS, CDR2 YFSETQ. The CDR3 sequence: CASSLTSGSIAGELFF. CDR3 DNA sequence: TGCGCCAGCAGCTTAACTAGCGGGAGTATCGCCGGGGAGCTGTTTTTT.

J is TRBJ1-3 and V is TRBV4-3, with a weak D call TRBD1 (6 bases). Trimming stripped 3 bases from V and 4 bases from J, with 16 bases between. CDR3 size: 16 residues. Germline loops: CDR1 LGHNA, CDR2 YSLEER. The CDR3 coding sequence is TGCGCCAGCAGCCACGGTCTGGCGCAGGGGGGAAACACCATATATTTT. The encoded protein is CASSHGLAQGGNTIYF.

This clone showed up just once. J is TRBJ2-1 and V is TRBV4-1, with TRBD2 identical over 14 bases. The germline CDR1 and CDR2 sequences are MGHRA and YSYEKL. V gave up 4 bases and J gave up 9 bases; unmatched junction bases: 5. The CDR3 totals 15 residues. CDR3 nucleotide sequence: TGCGCCAGCAGCCGGGGACTAGCGGGAGCCGGTGAGCAGTTCTTC. Its protein is CASSRGLAGAGEQFF.

This rearrangement joins TRBV5-5 to TRBJ1-2; D possibly corresponds to TRBD1 (6 bases). Per the germline V gene, CDR1 is SGHKS and CDR2 is YYEKEE (reference sequence). Trimming removed 0 bases at V and 4 bases at J, with 13 bases between. This CDR3 is 15 amino acids long. The CDR3 coding sequence is TGTGCCAGCAGCTTGGAGACAGGAGCTCCCTATGGCTACACCTTC. As protein: CASSLETGAPYGYTF.

The chain is built from TRBV10-3 and TRBJ1-4; 8 positions match TRBD1. Trimming removed 10 bases from V and 2 bases from J; junction bases left unmatched: 3. Germline lookup yields CDR1 ENHRY and CDR2 SYGVKD. This CDR3 is 13 amino acids long. The CDR3 DNA follows: TGTGCCACCCAGGGGGCGACTAATGAAAAACTGTTTTTT. This codes for CATQGATNEKLFF.

The V gene is TRBV7-9, the J gene TRBJ1-4; D is unresolved. Germline assignment: CDR1 SEHNR and CDR2 FQNEAQ (reference sequence). This CDR3 region has 13 residues. V dropped 1 base and J dropped 7 bases, with 7 bases sitting between them. CDR3 protein: CASSLGASEKLFF. The CDR3 DNA reads as TGTGCCAGCAGCTTAGGAGCCTCTGAAAAACTGTTTTTT.

The chain recombines TRBV19 with TRBJ2-1, with 13 bases matching TRBD2. V was clipped by 6 bases and J by 9 bases; unmatched bases: 5. Germline V gene data show CDR1 as LNHDA and CDR2 as SQIVND (reference sequence). The CDR3 length is 14 residues. DNA for the CDR3: TGTGCCAGTAGACTAGCGGGAGGGCCTCTTGAGCAGTTCTTC. Amino acids: CASRLAGGPLEQFF.

The chain combines TRBV6-5 with TRBJ2-2, with 8 bases aligning to TRBD2. Germline V gene sequence: CDR1 MNHEY, CDR2 SVGAGI. This CDR3 has 14 residues. V gave up 10 bases and J gave up 6 bases; unmatched junction bases: 10. CDR3 DNA sequence: TGTGCCACCCACCGAGCGGGAGCGGCCGGGGAGCTGTTTTTT. Its protein is CATHRAGAAGELFF.

The chain has TRBV19 and TRBJ2-2, with D tentatively TRBD2 (6 bases). Germline-derived CDR1 and CDR2 are LNHDA and SQIVND (reference sequence). The CDR3 has 14 residues. V lost 3 bases, J lost 3 bases, and 8 bases lay in between. This CDR3 is CASSMRGYTGELFF. The CDR3 bases are TGTGCCAGTAGTATGCGGGGATACACCGGGGAGCTGTTTTTT.

The chain joins TRBV5-5 to TRBJ1-3, with D possibly being TRBD1 (5 bases). The CDR3 has 14 amino acids. CDR1 and CDR2 from the germline V gene are SGHKS and YYEKEE (reference sequence). The V and J ends lost 5 bases and 0 bases respectively, with 9 bases between them. The CDR3 bases are TGTGCCAGCAGTGTACAGGTCTCTGGAAACACCATATATTTT. It specifies CASSVQVSGNTIYF.

The V call is TRBV29-1, the J call TRBJ2-7; perhaps TRBD1 as D (6 bases). The germline V gene has CDR1 SQVTM and CDR2 ANQGSEA. V was clipped by 4 bases and J by 5 bases, with 12 bases between them. The CDR3 spans 12 residues. This chain's CDR3 is CSVGMGHDEQYF. CDR3 coding DNA: TGCAGCGTTGGGATGGGACACGACGAGCAGTACTTC.

This chain links TRBV6-1 with TRBJ2-1, with 13 bases aligning to TRBD2. The junction had 10 bases not matched to a gene; V was cut back by 2 bases and J by 6 bases. Per germline, CDR1 MNHNS and CDR2 SASEGT. There are 18 residues in the CDR3. The CDR3 region is CASSESVTSGRSGNEQFF. The DNA for the CDR3 is TGTGCCAGCAGTGAATCAGTGACTAGCGGGAGGTCAGGCAATGAGCAGTTCTTC.

V is TRBV10-3 and J is TRBJ2-3; unclear D gene. The CDR3 runs 14 residues. The ends were cut back, 5 bases at V and 1 base at J, with 10 bases in the middle. Germline assignment: CDR1 ENHRY and CDR2 SYGVKD. CDR3 nucleotides: TGTGCCATCAGTCCCCCCTCCGGCACAGATACGCAGTATTTT. It yields the protein CAISPPSGTDTQYF.

Only one count was recorded for this clone. The chain has TRBV12-5 and TRBJ2-1; D might be TRBD2 (6 bases). Trimming cost V 0 bases and J 2 bases, with 8 bases left between them. The CDR3 sequence is 15 residues long. Germline CDR1 is LGHNT and CDR2 is FRNRAP. The CDR3 protein is CASGLVLATYNEQFF. The DNA of the CDR3 is TGTGCTAGTGGTTTGGTACTAGCCACCTACAATGAGCAGTTCTTC.

The rearrangement uses TRBV7-2 and TRBJ2-1, with 14 bases that match TRBD2. Germline V lookup: CDR1 SGHTA, CDR2 FQGNSA. There are 16 residues in the CDR3. Trimming cost V 5 bases and J 15 bases; bases outside gene matches: 15. The CDR3 DNA follows: TGTGCCAGCAGCCCATCTGGGCCGGGACTAGCGGGAGCGGTGTTCTTC. This sequence encodes CASSPSGPGLAGAVFF.

The chain combines TRBV29-1 with TRBJ2-2, with 10 bases identical to TRBD1. The ends lost 7 bases at V and 8 bases at J; junction bases unmatched: 7. Germline CDR1 SQVTM, CDR2 ANQGSEA. The CDR3 covers 13 residues. CDR3 DNA: TGCAGCGATAGACAGGGGGCCGGGGGGGAGCTGTTTTTT. Translating gives CSDRQGAGGELFF.

The CDR3 reads CASSLWGLAGTDTQYF. Here the CDR3 DNA reads TGTGCCAGCAGTTTATGGGGACTAGCGGGCACAGATACGCAGTATTTT. This chain joins TRBV27 and TRBJ2-3; TRBD2 agrees at 11 bases. Germline trimming cut 1 base from V and 1 base from J; bases unmatched to any gene: 1. The CDR3 loop spans 16 amino acids. In germline, CDR1 is MNHEY, CDR2 SMNVEV (reference sequence).

The gene calls are TRBV10-3 and TRBJ2-1; 10 positions agree with TRBD2. This CDR3 contains 13 residues. The trim removed 8 bases at V and 5 bases at J, leaving 3 bases unmatched. Germline CDR1 is ENHRY and CDR2 is SYGVKD. The CDR3 DNA follows: TGTGCCATCGCTAGCGGGAGCCACAATGAGCAGTTCTTC. As protein: CAIASGSHNEQFF.

This clone appeared a single time. The gene calls are TRBV19 and TRBJ1-5, with unresolved D. Germline V gives CDR1 LNHDA, CDR2 SQIVND (reference sequence). The CDR3 totals 16 residues. Trimming took 5 bases from V and 2 from J, leaving 16 bases between them. CDR3 bases: TGTGCCAGTAGTCAGTATGGAGTCTCGGGCAATCAGCCCCAGCATTTT. Residues: CASSQYGVSGNQPQHF.

The CDR3: CASSLHNEQFF. The CDR3 DNA is TGTGCCAGCAGCCTCCACAATGAGCAGTTCTTC. The chain recombines TRBV13 with TRBJ2-1, with D uncertain. The CDR3 totals 11 residues. Trimming took 5 bases from V and 5 from J, leaving 4 bases between them. Per the germline V gene, CDR1 is PRHDT and CDR2 is FYEKMQ (reference sequence). The entire variable domain, with the rest obtained from reference TRBV13 and TRBJ2-1, is as follows: AAGVIQSPRHLIKEKRETATLKCYPIPRHDTVYWYQQGPGQDPQFLISFYEKMQSDKGSIPDRFSAQQFSDYHSELNMSSLELGDSALYFCASSLHNEQFFGPGTRLTVL.